This TCR beta chain comes out of a study of OX40 agonist ivuxolimab in advanced cancers. Background for the entire study: Ivuxolimab, which targeted the costimulatory receptor OX40 (CD134), was an agonistic, fully human IgG2 monoclonal antibody. The dose-escalation cohort was around 83% male with a mean age of approximately 60 years, ranging from about 20 to 85. Peripheral TCRbeta sequencing was intended to test whether TCR sequence diversity was altered and clonal T-cell expansion was caused by ivuxolimab. Patients were allowed to have had prior anti-PD-1, anti-PD-L1 or anti-CTLA-4 therapy, and 30% to 50% of the dose-escalation patients had previously received checkpoint inhibitors. Intravenous ivuxolimab was administered to patients every 2 weeks at six dose levels: 0.01, 0.1, 0.3, 1.5, 3 and 10 mg/kg. Three dose-escalation patients achieved partial responses, one with hepatocellular carcinoma and two with cutaneous melanoma. Of the approximately 50 dose-escalation patients, hepatocellular carcinoma was present in around 19, melanoma in around 15, renal cell carcinoma in 9 and head and neck cancer in 9. The monotherapy dose-escalation portion (N of about 50 patients) of the phase I ivuxolimab trial is reported in the paper.

Trimming costs V 5 bases and J 7 bases, and their ends lie 15 bases apart. CDR1 and CDR2 are drawn from the germline V gene (reference sequence): SEHNR, FQNEAQ. CDR3 length: 13 amino acids, cysteine to phenylalanine. Just the 39-base CDR3 DNA is kept, in frame starting at base 1. To sequence the TCRbeta CDR3 region, genomic DNA was isolated from the sorted cells. The immunoSEQ Assay was used for sequencing of TCRbeta CDR3 regions. This immuneACCESS table, as held by TCRdb, lists in-frame sequences with V and J called but not all clones. Of the missing ones, under half trace to an unresolved V gene in checked studies; the others have no known cause. In all, the sample holds over 30,000 clones, and about 92% of those were seen once. The biggest ten clones account for about 34% of the sample. In the case of this clone: Its antigen specificity is not known. No per-base quality is available; no much larger clone lies one base away.

Findings and caveats that apply to the study as a whole: The antigen specificity of the peripheral T cells that underwent clonal expansion was not determined. Low levels of normalized T-cell clonal expansion were also seen in some patients who did not respond. At doses of 0.1 to 3.0 mg/kg, clonal expansion of both CD4+ and CD8+ blood T cells was observed from baseline to week 6. After ivuxolimab, more expanded clones were found on average in CD8+ T cells than in CD4+ T cells. In partial responders in the 0.1-3.0 mg/kg groups, normalized peripheral clonal expansion was found to be among the lowest, especially among CD8+ T cells.

The trial excluded patients who had a history of autoimmune disease or were on systemic immunosuppression. Peripheral blood for TCR sequencing was drawn from every dose cohort at baseline, at cycle 4 day 1 and at cycle 7 day 1. Samples were obtained from an open-label, multicenter, first-in-human phase I dose-escalation trial of ivuxolimab. Adults with locally advanced or metastatic melanoma, renal cell, hepatocellular, or head and neck squamous cell carcinoma were enrolled in the trial. CD4+ and CD8+ T cells were sorted separately from peripheral blood before TCR sequencing. Recombination connected TRBV7-9 to TRBJ2-7; the D gene remains uncertain. The sequencing used CD4+ or CD8+ T cells sorted from blood, collected in a trial of the OX40 agonist ivuxolimab. This TCR was sampled from an adult with an advanced solid tumor such as melanoma, head and neck, liver or kidney cancer. The CDR3 region reads CASSPTWGGEQYF. The nucleotides read TGTGCCAGCAGCCCTACTTGGGGTGGGGAGCAGTACTTC. The reference TRBV7-9 and TRBJ2-7 proteins fill in what lies around the CDR3, so the full variable domain reads DTGVSQNPRHKITKRGQNVTFRCDPISEHNRLYWYRQTLGQGPEFLTYFQNEAQLEKSRLLSDRFSAERPKGSFSTLEIQRTEQGDSAMYLCASSPTWGGEQYFGPGTRLTVT.